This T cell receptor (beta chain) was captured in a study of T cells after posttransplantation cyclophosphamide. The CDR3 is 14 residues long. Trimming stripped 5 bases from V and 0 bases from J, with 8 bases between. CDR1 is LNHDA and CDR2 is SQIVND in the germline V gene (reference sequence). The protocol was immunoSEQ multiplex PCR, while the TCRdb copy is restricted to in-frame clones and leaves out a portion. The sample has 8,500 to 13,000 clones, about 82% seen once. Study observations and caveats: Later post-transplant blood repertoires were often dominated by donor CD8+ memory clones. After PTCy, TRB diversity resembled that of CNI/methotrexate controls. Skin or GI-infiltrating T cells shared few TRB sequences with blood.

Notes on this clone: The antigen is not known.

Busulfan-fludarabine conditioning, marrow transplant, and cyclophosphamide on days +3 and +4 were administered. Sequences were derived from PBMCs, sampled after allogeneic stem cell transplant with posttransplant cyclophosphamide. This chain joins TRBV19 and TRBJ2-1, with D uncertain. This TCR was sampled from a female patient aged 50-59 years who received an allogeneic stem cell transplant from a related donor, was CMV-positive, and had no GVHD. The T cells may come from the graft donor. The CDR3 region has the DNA TGTGCCAGTAGTCCCCAGTTCTCCTACAATGAGCAGTTCTTC. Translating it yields CASSPQFSYNEQFF.